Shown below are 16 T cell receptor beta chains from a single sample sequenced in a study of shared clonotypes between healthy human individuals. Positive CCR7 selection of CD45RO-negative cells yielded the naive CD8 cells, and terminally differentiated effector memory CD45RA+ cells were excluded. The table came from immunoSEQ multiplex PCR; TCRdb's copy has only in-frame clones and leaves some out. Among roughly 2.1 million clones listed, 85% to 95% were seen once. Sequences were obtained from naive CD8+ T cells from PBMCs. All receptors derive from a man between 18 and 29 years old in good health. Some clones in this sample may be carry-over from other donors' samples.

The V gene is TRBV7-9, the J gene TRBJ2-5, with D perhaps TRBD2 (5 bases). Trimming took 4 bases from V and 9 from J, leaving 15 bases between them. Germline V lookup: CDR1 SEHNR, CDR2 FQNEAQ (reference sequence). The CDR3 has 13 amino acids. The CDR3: CASSSNPDLAQYF. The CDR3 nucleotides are TGTGCCAGCAGCTCCAACCCGGACTTAGCCCAGTACTTC.

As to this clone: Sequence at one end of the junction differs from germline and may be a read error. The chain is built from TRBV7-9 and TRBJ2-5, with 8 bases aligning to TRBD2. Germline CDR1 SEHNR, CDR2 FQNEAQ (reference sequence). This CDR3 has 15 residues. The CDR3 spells CASSFGGGHQEIQYF. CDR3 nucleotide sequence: TGTGCCAGCAGCTTCGGCGGGGGGCACCAAGAGATCCAGTACTTC.

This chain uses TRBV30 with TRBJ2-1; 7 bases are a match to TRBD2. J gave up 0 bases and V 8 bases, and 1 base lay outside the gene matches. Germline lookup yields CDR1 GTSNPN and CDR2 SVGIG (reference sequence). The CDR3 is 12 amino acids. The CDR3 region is CAREGSYNEQFF. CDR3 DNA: TGTGCCAGGGAGGGCTCCTACAATGAGCAGTTCTTC. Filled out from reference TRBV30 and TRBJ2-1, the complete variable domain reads SQTIHQWPATLVQPVGSPLSLECTVEGTSNPNLYWYRQAAGRGLQLLFYSVGIGQISSEVPQNLSASRPQDRQFILSSKKLLLSDSGFYLCAREGSYNEQFFGPGTRLTVL.

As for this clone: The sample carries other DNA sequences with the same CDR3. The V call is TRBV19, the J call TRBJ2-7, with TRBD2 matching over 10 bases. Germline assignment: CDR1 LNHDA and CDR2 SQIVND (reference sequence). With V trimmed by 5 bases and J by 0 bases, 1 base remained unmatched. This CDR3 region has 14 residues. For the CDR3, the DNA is TGTGCCAGTAGTTCTAGCGGGAGCTCCTACGAGCAGTACTTC. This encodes CASSSSGSSYEQYF.

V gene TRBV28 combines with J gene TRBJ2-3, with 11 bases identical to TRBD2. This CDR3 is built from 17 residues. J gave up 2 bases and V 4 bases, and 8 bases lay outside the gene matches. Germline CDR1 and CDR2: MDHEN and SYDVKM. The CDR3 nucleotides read TGTGCCAGCAGTTCCGGACTAGCGGGTAAACTCACAGATACGCAGTATTTT. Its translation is CASSSGLAGKLTDTQYF.

The CDR3 nucleotides are TGTGCCAGCAGCTTATACGCCCCCCCGAAAAACATTCAGTACTTC. Translating gives CASSLYAPPKNIQYF. The rearrangement joins TRBV7-9 to TRBJ2-4; D is uncertain. From germline, CDR1 is SEHNR and CDR2 FQNEAQ (reference sequence). There are 15 residues in the CDR3. The germline V and J ends were trimmed by 2 bases and 4 bases, with 12 bases remaining between them.

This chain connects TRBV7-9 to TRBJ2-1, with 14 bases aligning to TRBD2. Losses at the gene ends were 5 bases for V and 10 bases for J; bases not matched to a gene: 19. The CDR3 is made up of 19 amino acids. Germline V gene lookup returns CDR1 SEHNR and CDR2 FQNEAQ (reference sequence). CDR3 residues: CASSNRDSGTSGGLEEQFF. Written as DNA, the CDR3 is TGTGCCAGCAGCAACCGGGACAGCGGGACTAGCGGGGGTTTAGAAGAGCAGTTCTTC. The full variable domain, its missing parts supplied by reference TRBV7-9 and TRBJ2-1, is DTGVSQNPRHKITKRGQNVTFRCDPISEHNRLYWYRQTLGQGPEFLTYFQNEAQLEKSRLLSDRFSAERPKGSFSTLEIQRTEQGDSAMYLCASSNRDSGTSGGLEEQFFGPGTRLTVL.

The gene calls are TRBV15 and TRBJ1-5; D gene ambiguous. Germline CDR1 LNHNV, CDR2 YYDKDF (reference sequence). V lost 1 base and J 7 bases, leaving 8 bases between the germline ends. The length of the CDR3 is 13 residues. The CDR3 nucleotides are TGTGCCACCAGCAGAGCCGGTGGACAGCCCCAGCATTTT. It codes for CATSRAGGQPQHF.

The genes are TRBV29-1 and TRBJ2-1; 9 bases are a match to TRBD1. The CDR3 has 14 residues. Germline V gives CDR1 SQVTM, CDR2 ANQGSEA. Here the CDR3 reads CTASGGQGYNEQFF. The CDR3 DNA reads TGCACCGCCTCGGGGGGACAGGGCTACAATGAGCAGTTCTTC.

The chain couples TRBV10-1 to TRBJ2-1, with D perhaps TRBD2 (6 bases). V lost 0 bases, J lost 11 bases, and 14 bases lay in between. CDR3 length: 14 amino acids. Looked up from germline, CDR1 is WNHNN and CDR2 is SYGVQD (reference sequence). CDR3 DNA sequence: TGCGCCAGCAGTGAGTCTTTGGGGACTCCCAAGCAGTTCTTC. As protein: CASSESLGTPKQFF.

The CDR3: CAISESLDEQFF. In nucleotides, the CDR3 is TGTGCCATCAGTGAGTCGTTAGATGAGCAGTTCTTC. The chain recombines TRBV10-3 with TRBJ2-1; D gene uncertain. V lost 0 bases and J 8 bases, leaving 5 bases between the germline ends. CDR3 size: 12 residues. The germline V gene encodes CDR1 ENHRY and CDR2 SYGVKD.

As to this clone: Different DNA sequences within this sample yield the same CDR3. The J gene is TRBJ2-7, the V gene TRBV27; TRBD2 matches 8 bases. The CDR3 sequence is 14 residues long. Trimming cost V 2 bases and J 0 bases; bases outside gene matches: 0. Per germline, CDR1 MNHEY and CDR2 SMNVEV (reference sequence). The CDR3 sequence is CASSLRGGSYEQYF. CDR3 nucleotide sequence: TGTGCCAGCAGTTTACGGGGGGGCTCCTACGAGCAGTACTTC.

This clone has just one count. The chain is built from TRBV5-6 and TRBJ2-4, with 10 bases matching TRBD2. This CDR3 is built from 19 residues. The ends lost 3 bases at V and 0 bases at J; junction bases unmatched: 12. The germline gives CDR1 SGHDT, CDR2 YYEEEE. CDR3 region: CASSSRASGRPLAKNIQYF. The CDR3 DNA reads TGTGCCAGCAGCTCCCGGGCTAGCGGGAGACCTTTAGCCAAAAACATTCAGTACTTC.

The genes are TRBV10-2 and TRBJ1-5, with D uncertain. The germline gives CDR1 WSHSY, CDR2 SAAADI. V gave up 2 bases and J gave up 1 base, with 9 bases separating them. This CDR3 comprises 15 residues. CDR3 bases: TGCGCCAGCAGTGAGGGCACGGCGAGCAATCAGCCCCAGCATTTT. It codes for CASSEGTASNQPQHF.

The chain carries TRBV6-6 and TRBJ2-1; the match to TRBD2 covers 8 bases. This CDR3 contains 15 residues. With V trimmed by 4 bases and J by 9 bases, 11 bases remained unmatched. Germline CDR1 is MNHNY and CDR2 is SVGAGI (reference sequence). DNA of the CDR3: TGTGCCAGCAGTTCCACAGACCAGCGGGAGACTGAGCAGTTCTTC. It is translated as CASSSTDQRETEQFF.

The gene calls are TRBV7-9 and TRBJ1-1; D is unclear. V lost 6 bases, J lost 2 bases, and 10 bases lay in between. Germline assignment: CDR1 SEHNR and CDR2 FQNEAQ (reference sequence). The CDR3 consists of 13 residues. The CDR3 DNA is TGTGCCAGCAGACCTAGGGCTAACACTGAAGCTTTCTTT. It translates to CASRPRANTEAFF.